This TCR beta chain was captured by sequencing in a study of identical twins. Donors were all healthy Caucasians. This clonotype has only a few counts. The germline CDR1 and CDR2 sequences are SGHDN and FVKESK. The trim removed 4 bases at V and 6 bases at J, leaving 11 bases unmatched. CDR3 length: 15 amino acids. One entry per CDR3 protein, called by TCRdb with MiXCR from the 5' RACE reads. The profile covers just over 450,000 distinct CDR3 sequences, with 13% to 15% appearing a single time and more than 0.5% taken by the ten largest. The same data also contributed to another study, on yellow fever vaccine responses in identical twins.

The chain links TRBV14 to TRBJ1-1; 7 bases fit TRBD1. Material: CD4+ T cells sorted from blood. This sequence originates from a woman under 30 in good health. The CDR3 spells CASSPSTGWSPEAFF. The CDR3 bases are TGTGCCAGCAGCCCCTCGACAGGGTGGAGCCCTGAAGCTTTCTTT.